The 2 T cell receptor beta chains presented below share a single source sample, sequenced in a study of cytomegalovirus exposure and HLA in healthy donors (dated by TCRdb to about 2017). Libraries came from the immunoSEQ multiplex PCR assay. The multiplex PCR relied on a mix of 60 forward primers for TCR Vbeta segments and 13 reverse primers for TCR Jbeta segments. The table comes from immuneACCESS by way of TCRdb, which keeps in-frame sequences with V and J called. Part of the clones is missing from these tables; in studies checked, under half for an unresolved V gene and the rest for unknown reasons. A total of a few hundred thousand clones appear in this sample, about 70% of them only once. The ten largest make up about 1.9% of the sample. The sequencing sample was made of PBMCs. The receptors shown here come from a woman in her twenties or thirties in good health and CMV-seronegative.

CDR3 DNA: TGTGCCAGTGCCTGGGACAGGGGGCTTCAGCCCCAGCATTTT. Protein product: CASAWDRGLQPQHF. The V call is TRBV19, the J call TRBJ1-5; 12 bases are a match to TRBD1. Germline V gene lookup returns CDR1 LNHDA and CDR2 SQIVND (reference sequence). The CDR3 contains 14 residues. V was pared by 8 bases and J by 6 bases, with 5 bases of the junction left unmatched.

The chain has TRBV19 and TRBJ2-7, with 7 bases fitting TRBD2. Germline V gene data show CDR1 as LNHDA and CDR2 as SQIVND (reference sequence). J lost 5 bases, V lost 7 bases, and 8 bases had no gene match. This CDR3 spans 13 amino acids. The CDR3: CASNQRDLNEQYF. Written as DNA, the CDR3 is TGTGCCAGTAATCAGCGGGATTTAAACGAGCAGTACTTC.